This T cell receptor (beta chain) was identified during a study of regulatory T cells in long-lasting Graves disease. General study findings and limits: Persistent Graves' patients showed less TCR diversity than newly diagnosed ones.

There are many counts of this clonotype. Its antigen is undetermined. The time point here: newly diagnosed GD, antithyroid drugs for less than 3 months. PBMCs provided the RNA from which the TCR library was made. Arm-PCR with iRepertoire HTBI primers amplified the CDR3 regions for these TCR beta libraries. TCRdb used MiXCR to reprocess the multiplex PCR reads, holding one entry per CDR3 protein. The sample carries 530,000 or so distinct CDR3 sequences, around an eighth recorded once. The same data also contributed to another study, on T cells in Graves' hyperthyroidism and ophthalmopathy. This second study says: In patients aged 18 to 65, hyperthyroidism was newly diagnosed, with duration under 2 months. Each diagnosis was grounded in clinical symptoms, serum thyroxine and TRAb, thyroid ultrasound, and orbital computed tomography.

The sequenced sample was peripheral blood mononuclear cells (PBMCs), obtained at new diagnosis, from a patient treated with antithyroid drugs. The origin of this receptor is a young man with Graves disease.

Here the CDR3 reads CASSPRRGGAGELFF. DNA of the CDR3: TGTGCCAGCAGCCCACGCAGGGGTGGGGCCGGGGAGCTGTTTTTT. The V call is TRBV6-2 or TRBV6-3, the J call TRBJ2-2, with D maybe TRBD1 (6 bases). Trimming removed 6 bases from V and 6 bases from J, with 17 bases in between. Germline values: CDR1 MNHEY, CDR2 SVGEGT. CDR3 length: 15 residues.